The 21 T cell receptor beta chains reported below all come from one sample, sequenced in a study of blood T cell repertoires in COVID-19. The method was immunoSEQ multiplex PCR; TCRdb's version includes in-frame clones alone and lacks a portion of them. This repertoire shows around 110,000 clones, roughly 79% found once; its top ten account for roughly 7%. The sample was peripheral blood. These receptors were obtained from a man between 65 and 80 years old with active or convalescent COVID-19.

CDR3 nucleotides: TGTGCCAGCAGTTTATCGGGGACTGAAGCTTTCTTT. Translating it yields CASSLSGTEAFF. The chain couples TRBV28 to TRBJ1-1; D is unresolved. CDR3 length equals 12 residues. CDR1 and CDR2 from the germline V gene are MDHEN and SYDVKM. V lost 1 base and J lost 5, with 5 bases in between.

The chain employs TRBV4-2 and TRBJ2-7; TRBD2 matches 10 bases. The CDR3 length is 15 residues. V dropped 4 bases and J dropped 2; count of bases not matched to a gene: 5. Germline V CDR1 and CDR2: LGHNA, YNFKEQ. In DNA, the CDR3 is TGTGCCAGCAGCCTTAGGACTAGCGGAACCTACGAGCAGTACTTC. Translation gives CASSLRTSGTYEQYF.

This clone occurred once. This rearrangement joins TRBV28 to TRBJ1-4, with D maybe TRBD1 (5 bases). The CDR3 sequence is 16 residues long. Germline loops: CDR1 MDHEN, CDR2 SYDVKM. V lost 4 bases and J lost 4, with 16 bases in between. The CDR3 DNA is TGTGCCAGCAGTTCTCCCCCCGGGACTCTTAATGAAAAACTGTTTTTT. Protein sequence: CASSSPPGTLNEKLFF.

The chain carries TRBV12-3 or TRBV12-4 and TRBJ1-2; D call uncertain. Between the trimmed V and J ends, which lost 8 bases and 1 base, there was a span of 8 bases. The CDR3 runs 12 residues. The CDR3 sequence: CASRGFNYGYTF. In DNA form, the CDR3 reads TGTGCCAGCCGGGGTTTTAACTATGGCTACACCTTC.

The chain is built from TRBV11-3 and TRBJ2-1; the D gene is possibly TRBD2 (6 bases). Trimming left V 1 base short and J 6 bases short, with 13 bases between. Germline V CDR1 and CDR2: SGHNT, YENEEA. This CDR3 is 15 amino acids long. The CDR3 protein is CASSLVGGTVNEQFF. CDR3 DNA: TGTGCCAGCAGCTTAGTTGGCGGGACCGTCAATGAGCAGTTCTTC.

The chain combines TRBV4-1 with TRBJ1-3; 9 nucleotides align to TRBD1. The CDR3 has 18 residues. V gave up 4 bases and J gave up 0 bases; unmatched junction bases: 10. Germline V lookup: CDR1 MGHRA, CDR2 YSYEKL. The DNA of the CDR3 is TGCGCCAGCAGCCCCCCCGGGACAGGGATACACTCTGGAAACACCATATATTTT. It encodes CASSPPGTGIHSGNTIYF.

This chain connects TRBV9 to TRBJ2-5, with D perhaps TRBD1 (6 bases). The CDR3 contains 16 residues. V lost 0 bases to trimming and J lost 5 bases, with 17 bases between them. Germline-derived CDR1 and CDR2 are SGDLS and YYNGEE. The DNA for the CDR3 is TGTGCCAGCAGCGTAGCAACGGGGCAGGGGAGTGAGACCCAGTACTTC. Its translation is CASSVATGQGSETQYF.

The J gene is TRBJ1-4, the V gene TRBV5-1; D is possibly TRBD1 (6 bases). The CDR3 has 13 amino acids. V shed 4 bases and J shed 8 bases, with 12 bases lying between them. Germline CDR1 and CDR2: SGHRS and YFSETQ. CDR3 sequence: CASSPGHREKLFF. The DNA for the CDR3 is TGCGCCAGCAGCCCGGGACATCGAGAAAAACTGTTTTTT.

The gene calls are TRBV28 and TRBJ2-7; TRBD1 is a possible D gene (6 bases). CDR1 and CDR2 from the germline V gene are MDHEN and SYDVKM. This CDR3 spans 16 amino acids. V lost 4 bases and J lost 2, with 18 bases in between. The CDR3 protein is CASSSRATGSPYEQYF. In DNA form, the CDR3 reads TGTGCCAGCAGTTCCCGGGCTACAGGGAGTCCCTACGAGCAGTACTTC.

J is TRBJ1-4 and V is TRBV5-6, with TRBD1 matching 7 bases. CDR1 SGHDT and CDR2 YYEEEE come from the germline V gene. The junction had 15 bases not matched to a gene; V was cut back by 4 bases and J by 0 bases. This CDR3 comprises 19 residues. The CDR3 region has the DNA TGTGCCAGCAGCACCCCGGGACAGCCGATACTTGCAACTAATGAAAAACTGTTTTTT. This gives the protein CASSTPGQPILATNEKLFF.

This rearrangement joins TRBV27 to TRBJ1-1, with D unclear. Trimming removed 6 bases at V and 5 bases at J, with 16 bases between. The CDR3 spans 14 residues. From germline, CDR1 is MNHEY and CDR2 SMNVEV (reference sequence). The CDR3 region is CASRPVNGETEAFF. CDR3 nucleotide sequence: TGTGCCAGCAGACCTGTCAACGGAGAGACTGAAGCTTTCTTT.

The chain recombines TRBV4-1 with TRBJ2-5; 12 nucleotides agree with TRBD2. V lost 1 base, J lost 5 bases, and 11 bases stayed unmatched. The germline gives CDR1 MGHRA, CDR2 YSYEKL. The CDR3 is made up of 18 amino acids. The CDR3 here is CASSQGNVASGGAETQYF. The CDR3 DNA follows: TGCGCCAGCAGCCAAGGAAACGTGGCTAGCGGGGGGGCGGAGACCCAGTACTTC.

The chain employs TRBV28 and TRBJ2-3, with 8 bases that match TRBD1. CDR1 is MDHEN, CDR2 SYDVKM, per germline. Trimming cost V 2 bases and J 3 bases; bases outside gene matches: 7. The CDR3 is 16 amino acids. CDR3 sequence: CASSLAGTGQTDTQYF. The CDR3 coding sequence is TGTGCCAGCAGTTTAGCCGGGACAGGCCAAACAGATACGCAGTATTTT. The full variable domain, rest sourced from reference TRBV28 and TRBJ2-3, is DVKVTQSSRYLVKRTGEKVFLECVQDMDHENMFWYRQDPGLGLRLIYFSYDVKMKEKGDIPEGYSVSREKKERFSLILESASTNQTSMYLCASSLAGTGQTDTQYFGPGTRLTVL.

The chain combines TRBV11-3 with TRBJ2-5, with 7 bases aligning to TRBD2. The junction had 5 bases not matched to a gene; V was cut back by 5 bases and J by 5 bases. Germline V gives CDR1 SGHNT, CDR2 YENEEA. The CDR3 totals 13 residues. The CDR3 DNA follows: TGTGCCAGCAGCGGACTAGGAGGCGAGACCCAGTACTTC. Amino acids: CASSGLGGETQYF.

The rearrangement links TRBV28 to TRBJ2-7, with 11 bases that match TRBD1. Germline V gene data show CDR1 as MDHEN and CDR2 as SYDVKM. CDR3 size: 14 residues. With V trimmed by 7 bases and J by 4 bases, 6 bases remained unmatched. This CDR3 is CASMGTGGLYEQYF. The CDR3 DNA reads TGTGCCAGCATGGGGACAGGGGGATTATACGAGCAGTACTTC.

The rearrangement joins TRBV2 to TRBJ2-3, with unresolved D. From germline, CDR1 is SNHLY and CDR2 FYNNEI. The CDR3 loop spans 14 amino acids. Trimming removed 3 bases at V and 0 bases at J, with 7 bases between. The CDR3 spells CASSELTSTDTQYF. CDR3 nucleotides: TGTGCCAGCAGTGAGTTAACTAGCACAGATACGCAGTATTTT.

The chain carries TRBV19 and TRBJ1-5; D is perhaps TRBD1 (5 bases). V was clipped by 3 bases and J by 7 bases, with 16 bases between them. Germline V gene sequence: CDR1 LNHDA, CDR2 SQIVND (reference sequence). The CDR3 has 15 residues. CDR3 amino acids: CASSMASGGRQPQHF. The CDR3 bases are TGTGCCAGTAGTATGGCGAGCGGGGGTCGACAGCCCCAGCATTTT.

The gene calls are TRBV4-1 and TRBJ1-5; D possibly corresponds to TRBD1 (6 bases). V was shortened by 2 bases and J by 2 bases, with 19 bases between the two germline ends. In germline, CDR1 is MGHRA, CDR2 YSYEKL. The CDR3 is 18 amino acids. The DNA of the CDR3 is TGCGCCAGCAGCCAATTAGCCCCAGGGGCGAGGGGCAATCAGCCCCAGCATTTT. This translates into CASSQLAPGARGNQPQHF.

The gene calls are TRBV4-2 and TRBJ1-5; maybe TRBD1 (5 bases). The CDR3 sequence is 15 residues long. From germline, CDR1 is LGHNA and CDR2 YNFKEQ. V dropped 3 bases and J dropped 5 bases, with 14 bases sitting between them. Here the CDR3 DNA reads TGTGCCAGCAGCCAGGAACAGGCGCCTCATCAGCCCCAGCATTTT. This translates into CASSQEQAPHQPQHF.

This clone was picked up a small number of times. The rearrangement joins TRBV4-1 to TRBJ2-7; TRBD2 aligns across 9 bases. Germline trimming cut 0 bases from V and 2 bases from J; bases unmatched to any gene: 8. Germline assignment: CDR1 MGHRA and CDR2 YSYEKL. CDR3 length: 17 residues. The CDR3 loop is CASSQEVSSGGTYEQYF. The CDR3 region has the DNA TGCGCCAGCAGCCAAGAGGTGTCAAGCGGGGGGACCTACGAGCAGTACTTC.

The rearrangement links TRBV18 to TRBJ1-1, with D possibly TRBD1 on 5 matching bases. Trimming took 3 bases from V and 4 from J, leaving 18 bases between them. Germline CDR1 reads KGHSH; CDR2 reads LQKENI. The CDR3 runs to 16 residues. DNA of the CDR3: TGTGCCAGCTCACCGGACAAAAGGGCGTATTTCACTGAAGCTTTCTTT. Translating gives CASSPDKRAYFTEAFF.